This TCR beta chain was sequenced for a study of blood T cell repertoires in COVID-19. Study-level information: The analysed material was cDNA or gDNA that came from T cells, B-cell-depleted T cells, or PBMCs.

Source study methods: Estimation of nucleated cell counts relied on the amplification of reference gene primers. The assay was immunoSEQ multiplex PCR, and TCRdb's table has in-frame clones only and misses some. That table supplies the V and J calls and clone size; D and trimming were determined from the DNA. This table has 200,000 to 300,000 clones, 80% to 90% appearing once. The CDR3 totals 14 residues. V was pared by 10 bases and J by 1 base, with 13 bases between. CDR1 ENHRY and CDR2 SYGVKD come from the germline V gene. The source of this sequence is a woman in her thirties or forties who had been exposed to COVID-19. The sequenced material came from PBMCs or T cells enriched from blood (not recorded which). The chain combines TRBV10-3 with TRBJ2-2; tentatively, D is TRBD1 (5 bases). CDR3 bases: TGTGCCACCTCGGGCAGGGAGAACACCGGGGAGCTGTTTTTT. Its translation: CATSGRENTGELFF.